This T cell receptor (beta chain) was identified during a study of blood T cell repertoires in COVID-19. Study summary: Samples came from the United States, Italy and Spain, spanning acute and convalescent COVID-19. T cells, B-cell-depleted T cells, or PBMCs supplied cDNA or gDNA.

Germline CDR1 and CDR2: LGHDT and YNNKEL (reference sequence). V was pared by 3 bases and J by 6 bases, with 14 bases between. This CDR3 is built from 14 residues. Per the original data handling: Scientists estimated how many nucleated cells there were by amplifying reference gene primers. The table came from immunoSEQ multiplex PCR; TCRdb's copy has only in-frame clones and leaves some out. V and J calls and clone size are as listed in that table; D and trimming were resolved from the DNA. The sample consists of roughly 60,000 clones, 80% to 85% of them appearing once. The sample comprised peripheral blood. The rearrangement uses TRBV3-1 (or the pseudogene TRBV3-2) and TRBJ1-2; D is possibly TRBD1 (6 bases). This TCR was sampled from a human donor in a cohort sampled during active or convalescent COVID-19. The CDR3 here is CASSHLGGIDGYTF. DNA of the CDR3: TGTGCCAGCAGCCACCTAGGGGGTATAGATGGCTACACCTTC.